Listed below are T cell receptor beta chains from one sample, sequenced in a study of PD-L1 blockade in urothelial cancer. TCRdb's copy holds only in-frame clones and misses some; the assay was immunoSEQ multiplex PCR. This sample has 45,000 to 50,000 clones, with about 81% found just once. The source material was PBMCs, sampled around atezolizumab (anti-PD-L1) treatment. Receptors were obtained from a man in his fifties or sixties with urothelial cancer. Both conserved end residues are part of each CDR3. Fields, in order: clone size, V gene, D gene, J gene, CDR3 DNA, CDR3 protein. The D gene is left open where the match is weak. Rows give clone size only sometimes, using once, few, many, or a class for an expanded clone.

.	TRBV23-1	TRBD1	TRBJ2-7	TGCGCCAGCAGTCAAGCCCACCCCCCGGGACAGGCCACCTACGAGCAGTACTTC	CASSQAHPPGQATYEQYF
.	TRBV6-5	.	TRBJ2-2	TGTGCCAGCAGTTATAAACCCGTCGACCCAGGCGGGGAGCTGTTTTTT	CASSYKPVDPGGELFF
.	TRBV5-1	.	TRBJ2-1	TGCGCCAGCAGCTTGGCCCCTTCCCTAAATGAGCAGTTCTTC	CASSLAPSLNEQFF
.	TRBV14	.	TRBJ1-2	TGTGCCAGCAGTGGACAGCTCTATGGCTACACCTTC	CASSGQLYGYTF
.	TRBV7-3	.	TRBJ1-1	TGTGCCAGCAGCTTAATGGCAATGCCCACTGAAGCTTTCTTT	CASSLMAMPTEAFF
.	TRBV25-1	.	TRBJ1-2	TGTGCCAGCAGCACCGACTGGAACTATGGCTACACCTTC	CASSTDWNYGYTF
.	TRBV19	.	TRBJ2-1	TGTGCGACGACAGAGAGGCGCTACAATGAGCAGTTCTTC	CATTERRYNEQFF
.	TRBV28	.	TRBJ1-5	TGTGCCAGCAGTTTAAGGACAGCCCACTATAGCAATCAGCCCCAGCATTTT	CASSLRTAHYSNQPQHF
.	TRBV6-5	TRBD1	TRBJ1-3	TGTGCCAGCAGTTACGACAGGGCCTACTCTGGAAACACCATATATTTT	CASSYDRAYSGNTIYF
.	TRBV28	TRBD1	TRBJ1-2	TGTGCCAGCAGGGTTCAGGGGGCTAACTATGGCTACACCTTC	CASRVQGANYGYTF
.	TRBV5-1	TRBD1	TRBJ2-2	TGCGCCAGCAGCCCCAAAGGGACAGGGGGGCGCGACACCGGGGAGCTGTTTTTT	CASSPKGTGGRDTGELFF
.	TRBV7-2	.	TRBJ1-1	TGTGCCAGCAGCCCGGGACATTTTCCTGAAGCTTTCTTT	CASSPGHFPEAFF
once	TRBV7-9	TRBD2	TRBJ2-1	TGTGCCAGCAGCTTAAGCGGGGGAGGTGAGCAGTTCTTC	CASSLSGGGEQFF
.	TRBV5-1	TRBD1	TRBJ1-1	TGCGCCAGCAGCAGAGACAGGGATGAAGCTTTCTTT	CASSRDRDEAFF
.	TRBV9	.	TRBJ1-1	TGTGCCAGCAGCGTAGTGTCCCCAGAGAACACTGAAGCTTTCTTT	CASSVVSPENTEAFF
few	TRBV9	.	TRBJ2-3	TGTGCCAGCAGCGTAGGGGGAGCGGAAAGCACAGATACGCAGTATTTT	CASSVGGAESTDTQYF
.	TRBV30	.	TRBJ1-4	TGTGCCTGGAGTGGTGGGCTTGTGGAAAAACTGTTTTTT	CAWSGGLVEKLFF
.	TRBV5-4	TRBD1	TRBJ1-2	TGTGCCAGCAGCTTGGGGGCCTCACAGGGGACCCGAGGCGGCTACACCTTC	CASSLGASQGTRGGYTF
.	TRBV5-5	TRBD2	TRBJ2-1	TGTGCCAGCAGCCCCGGGACTAGCGGGAGCAATGAGCAGTTCTTC	CASSPGTSGSNEQFF
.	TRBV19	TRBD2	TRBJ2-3	TGTGCCAGTAGTCGTCGGGAGGGTGGCACAGATACGCAGTATTTT	CASSRREGGTDTQYF
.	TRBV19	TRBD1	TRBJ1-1	TGTGCCAGTAGTATAGGGACAGGGAGAACTGAAGCTTTCTTT	CASSIGTGRTEAFF
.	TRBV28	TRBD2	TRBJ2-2	TGTGCCAGCGGCGGTCTGACGGGGGGATCGAACACCGGGGAGCTGTTTTTT	CASGGLTGGSNTGELFF
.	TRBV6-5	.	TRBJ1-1	TGTGCCAGCAGGGGGCGCGGCACTGAAGCTTTCTTT	CASRGRGTEAFF
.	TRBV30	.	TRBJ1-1	TGTGCCTGGGAGGGAGGGAGGACTGAAGCTTTCTTT	CAWEGGRTEAFF
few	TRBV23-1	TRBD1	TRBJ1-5	TGCGCCAGCAGTCAATCGGACAGGGGGCAGCAGCCCCAGCATTTT	CASSQSDRGQQPQHF
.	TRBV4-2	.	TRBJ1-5	TGTGCCAGCAGCCAAGAAGGGAGGGTCAGCAATCAGCCCCAGCATTTT	CASSQEGRVSNQPQHF
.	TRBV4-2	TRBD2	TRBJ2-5	TGTGCCAGCAGCCAAGATCATCTAGCGGGAGAGACCCAGTACTTC	CASSQDHLAGETQYF
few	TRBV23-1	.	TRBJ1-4	TGCGCCAGCAACCTGGCAGTTGAAAAACTGTTTTTT	CASNLAVEKLFF
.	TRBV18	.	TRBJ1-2	TGTGCCAGCTCACCTTCGTCGACAACAGGGTCTAACGGCTACACCTTC	CASSPSSTTGSNGYTF
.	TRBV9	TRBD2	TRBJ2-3	TGTGCCAGCAGCGTAGTCGGGGGTGGGGGGGGACGCACAGATACGCAGTATTTT	CASSVVGGGGGRTDTQYF
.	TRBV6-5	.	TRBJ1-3	TGTGCCAGCAGTACAGGGTACTCTGGAAACACCATATATTTT	CASSTGYSGNTIYF
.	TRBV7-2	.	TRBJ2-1	TGTGCCAGCAGCTTAGAGCCGGGACAAAACAATGAGCAGTTCTTC	CASSLEPGQNNEQFF
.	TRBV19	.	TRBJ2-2	TGTGCCAGTAAACTGTCCCGGGTCGTCACCGGGGAGCTGTTTTTT	CASKLSRVVTGELFF
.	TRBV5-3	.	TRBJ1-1	TGTGCCAGAAGCCCCCCGCCAGGGGCATCGAACACTGAAGCTTTCTTT	CARSPPPGASNTEAFF
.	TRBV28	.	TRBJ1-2	TGTGCCAGCAGCCAACAGGTGAACTATGGCTACACCTTC	CASSQQVNYGYTF
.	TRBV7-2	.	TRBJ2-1	TGTGCCAGCAGCTTAGCGCCCGGGGTCGGTGGGTACAATGAGCAGTTCTTC	CASSLAPGVGGYNEQFF
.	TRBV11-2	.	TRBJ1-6	TGTGCCAGCAGCTTAGGGGGGCGATTACTCCACTTT	CASSLGGRLLHF
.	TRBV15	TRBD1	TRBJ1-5	TGTGCCATCGCCAGGGGGGGCAATCAGCCCCAGCATTTT	CAIARGGNQPQHF
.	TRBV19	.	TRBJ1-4	TGTGCCATCGGGAGGGGGGGACCTAATGAAAAACTGTTTTTT	CAIGRGGPNEKLFF
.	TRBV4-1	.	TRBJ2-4	TGCGCCAGCAGCCAAGATTCGGTAGCCAAAAACATTCAGTACTTC	CASSQDSVAKNIQYF
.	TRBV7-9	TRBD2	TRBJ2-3	TGTGCCAGCAGCACTCAGCGGGGGGTTAGAGATACGCAGTATTTT	CASSTQRGVRDTQYF
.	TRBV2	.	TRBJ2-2	TGTGCCAGCAAGGGGGGGGCCGCGAACACCGGGGAGCTGTTTTTT	CASKGGAANTGELFF